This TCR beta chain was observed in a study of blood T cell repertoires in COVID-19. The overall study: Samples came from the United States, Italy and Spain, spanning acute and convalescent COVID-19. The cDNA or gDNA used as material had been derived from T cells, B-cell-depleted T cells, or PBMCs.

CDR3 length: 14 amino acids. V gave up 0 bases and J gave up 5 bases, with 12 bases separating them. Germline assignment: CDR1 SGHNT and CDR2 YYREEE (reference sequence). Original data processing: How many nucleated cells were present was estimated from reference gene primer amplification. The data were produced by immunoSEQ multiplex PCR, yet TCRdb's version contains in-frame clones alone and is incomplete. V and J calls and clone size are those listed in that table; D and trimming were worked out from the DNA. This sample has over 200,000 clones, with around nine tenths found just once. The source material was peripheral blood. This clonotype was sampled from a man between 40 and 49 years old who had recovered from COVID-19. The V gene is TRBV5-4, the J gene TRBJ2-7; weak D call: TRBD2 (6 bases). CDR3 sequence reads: CASSLVRGSHEQYF. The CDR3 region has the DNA TGTGCCAGCAGCTTGGTTCGGGGGTCCCACGAGCAGTACTTC.